This T cell receptor beta chain was found in a study of T-cell memory formation after mild COVID-19 (dated by TCRdb to about 2021). A note on the overall study: TCR sequence clusters from the two donors were largely donor specific. T-cell clones expanding and contracting after mild COVID-19 in two donors were tracked by longitudinal TCRalpha and TCRbeta repertoire sequencing. Two young, previously healthy adult volunteers made up the cohort, one male and one female. Results and caveats for the whole study, not just this receptor: The study covered only two mild cases, and larger cohorts including severe cases with pre-infection samples were considered necessary. Clones contracting from day 15 to 85 had balanced CD4/CD8 phenotypes, while a second wave expanding from day 15 to 37 was biased towards CD4+. Contracting CD4+ clones were located mainly in the CM and EM memory subsets, whereas CD8+ clones were found to be enriched in EMRA. Some responding clones were found in pre-infection memory, which suggests that pre-existing cross-reactive memory T cells took part in the SARS-CoV-2 response. SARS-CoV-2 specificity of the second-wave clones peaking on day 37 was not confirmed.

CDR3 length: 14 amino acids, cysteine to phenylalanine. Kept here is only the CDR3 DNA, which spans 42 bases and is read in frame from base 1. V is cut back by 6 bases and J by 2 bases, with 9 bases in the junction unmatched. The germline V gene (reference sequence) specifies DFQATT as CDR1 and SNEGSKA as CDR2. The table lists this clonotype with many counts. Which antigen it targets is not known. No quality values exist for individual bases; no much larger clone is one base distant. PBMCs were isolated by Ficoll-Paque density gradient centrifugation. For sequencing, an Illumina NovaSeq 6000 was employed. cDNA libraries for TCRalpha and TCRbeta were prepared by 5'RACE using constant-segment primers, with sample barcodes and unique molecular identifiers added. RNA was extracted from every sample with Trizol reagent. Library amplification was performed in two PCR steps, and a second sample barcode and Illumina TruSeq adapters were introduced in the second step. The libraries were sequenced on an Illumina NovaSeq using 2 x 150 bp paired-end reads. The original methods were these. Demultiplexing of reads and collapsing into UMI-guided consensus sequences were performed with migec v1.2.7. Using mixcr v2.1.11, UMI consensuses were aligned to TRA and TRB V and J templates and then assembled into clonotypes. A clonotype was counted as expanded or contracted only when both edgeR and NoisET called the clonotype significant, with the noise models trained on biological replicates. For edgeR calls, the thresholds were a false discovery rate-adjusted p below 0.01 and a log2 fold-change of 1. PCA with hierarchical clustering of max-normalized trajectories of the 1000 most abundant clonotypes was used as exploratory dynamics analysis. The CD4 or CD8 phenotype of responding clones was assigned using the separately sequenced CD4+ and CD8+ repertoires. TCRdb reprocessing: public reads trimmed at Q25 with fastp, clones called with MiXCR, in-frame beta chains kept. One record per CDR3 amino acid sequence lists the most common genes and DNA. For this entry, the V and J calls and clone size follow TCRdb and not the study's own pipeline. The sample records approximately 390,000 distinct CDR3 sequences, about a sixth of which are singletons. 20% to 25% of the sample is held by the ten biggest clonotypes.

The sample was PBMCs or a T cell subset sorted from them (not recorded which). The clonotype originates from a man aged 18-30 years who had mild COVID-19 (a few samples of this study predate the infection). The sample titles of this study are shuffled in the database, so cell type and time point are left out; the donor was told from shared clones. Recombination linked TRBV20-1 to TRBJ2-5; the junction holds 7 bases that match TRBD1. The DNA sequence is TGCAGTGCCAACCGGGACAGTCATCAAGAGACCCAGTACTTC. This sequence encodes CSANRDSHQETQYF.